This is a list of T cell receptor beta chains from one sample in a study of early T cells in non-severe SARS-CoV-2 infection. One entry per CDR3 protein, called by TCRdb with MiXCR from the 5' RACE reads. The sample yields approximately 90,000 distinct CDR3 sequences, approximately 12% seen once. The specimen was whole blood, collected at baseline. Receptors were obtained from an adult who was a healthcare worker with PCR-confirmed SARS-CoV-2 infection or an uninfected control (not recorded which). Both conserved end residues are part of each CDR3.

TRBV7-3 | CASSLDPQSTPPGGYTF
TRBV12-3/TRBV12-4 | CASSAGQGRHTEAFF
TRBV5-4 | CASSLQGARNTGELFF
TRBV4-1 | CASSQDAAGANTGELFF
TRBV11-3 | CASSPLAGAGYNEQFF
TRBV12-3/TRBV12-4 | CASSFGRFGEEYF
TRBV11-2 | CASRSLSTDTQYF
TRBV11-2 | CASSFGAGSDGYTF
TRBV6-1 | CASLGQSTDTQYF
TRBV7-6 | CASSRLGQSRTDTQYF
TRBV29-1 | CSVEGDSSYEQYF
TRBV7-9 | CASSSTGTNQPQHF
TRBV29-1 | CSAHDRVSYEQYF
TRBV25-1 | CASSTPQGPSGSPLHF
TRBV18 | CASSPLTLTYNEQFF
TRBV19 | CASGLNEKLFF
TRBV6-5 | CASRFPRGEQFF
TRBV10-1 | CASRNVTGRPPNQPQHF
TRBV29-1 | CSVGGVNTEAFF
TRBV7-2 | CASSLKRGDEQYF
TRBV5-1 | CASTLTGNYGYTF
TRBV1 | CTSSQGTSGEETQYF
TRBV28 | CASSATWTSSNTDTQYF
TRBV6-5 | CASGRGETSGNTIYF
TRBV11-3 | CASSLGGVTEAFF
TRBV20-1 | CSANRDNYEQYF
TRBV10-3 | CAISAQGSYGYTF
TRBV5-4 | CASSLDRVNTEAFF
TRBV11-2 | CASSSRATGGDQPQHF
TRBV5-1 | CASSWRWQDEQYF
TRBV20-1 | CSGTQSNQPQHF
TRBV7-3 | CASSLNPTYGYTF
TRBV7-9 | CASSLPRQGAGNTIYF
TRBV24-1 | CATSDQREGQDTQYF
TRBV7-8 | CASSQGTGNQPQHF
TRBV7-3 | CASSFTDREKFF
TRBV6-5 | CASSYSRRRGQGGAYEQYF
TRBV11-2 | CASSWGQGQNQPQHF
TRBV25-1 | CASSVGSLSGTDTQYF
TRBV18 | CASSPGQGWTPLHF
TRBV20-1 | CSARTQYMNTEAFF
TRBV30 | CAWSVGSSYNEQFF
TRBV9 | CASSATGGFVGELFF
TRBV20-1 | CSAPGPSYEQYF
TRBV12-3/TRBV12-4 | CASRGEVTEAFF
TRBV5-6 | CASSRRAVNTEAFF
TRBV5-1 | CASSAGTSGGYIDTQYF
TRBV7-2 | CASRQSTGATGELFF
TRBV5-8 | CASSLEFWDRGSFRDEQFF
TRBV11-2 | CASSLGHQRRNEQYF
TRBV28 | CATLDRGVTDTQYF
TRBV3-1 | CASSPGQQVISLTQYF
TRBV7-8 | CASVPQRGYTDTQYF
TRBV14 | CASSRPSGDPRNTEAFF
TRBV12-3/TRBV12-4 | CASSLRDVLFF